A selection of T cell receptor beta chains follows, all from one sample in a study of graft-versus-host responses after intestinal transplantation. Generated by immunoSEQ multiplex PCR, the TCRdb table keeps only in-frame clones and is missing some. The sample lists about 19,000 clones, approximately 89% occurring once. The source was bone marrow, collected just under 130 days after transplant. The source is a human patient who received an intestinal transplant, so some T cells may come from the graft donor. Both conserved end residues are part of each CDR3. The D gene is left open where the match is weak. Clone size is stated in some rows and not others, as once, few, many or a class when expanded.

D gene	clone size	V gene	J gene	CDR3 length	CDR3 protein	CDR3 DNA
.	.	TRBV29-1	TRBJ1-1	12	CSVEGWNTEAFF	TGCAGCGTTGAGGGCTGGAACACTGAAGCTTTCTTT
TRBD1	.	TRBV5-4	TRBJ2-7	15	CASSLAKGARDEQYF	TGTGCCAGCAGCTTGGCCAAGGGGGCGAGGGACGAGCAGTACTTC
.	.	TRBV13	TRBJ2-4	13	CASSVNGQDIQYF	TGTGCCAGCAGCGTGAATGGCCAAGACATTCAGTACTTC
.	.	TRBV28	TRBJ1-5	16	CASTSGVVSSNQPQHF	TGTGCCAGCACCTCAGGCGTGGTCAGTAGCAATCAGCCCCAGCATTTT
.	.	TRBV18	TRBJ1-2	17	CASSPWYNRWRLGGYTF	TGTGCCAGCTCACCCTGGTACAACAGGTGGAGGCTAGGCGGCTACACCTTC
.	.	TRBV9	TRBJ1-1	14	CASSPRTLSTEAFF	TGTGCCAGCAGCCCCAGGACCCTGAGCACTGAAGCTTTCTTT
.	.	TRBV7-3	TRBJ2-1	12	CASSLNRNEQFF	TGTGCCAGCAGCTTAAACCGGAATGAGCAGTTCTTC
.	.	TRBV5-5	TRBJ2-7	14	CASSSSWGTYEQYF	TGTGCCAGCAGTTCCTCGTGGGGCACCTACGAGCAGTACTTC
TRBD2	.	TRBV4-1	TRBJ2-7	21	CASSQDTSRGLAGPWAYEQYF	TGCGCCAGCAGCCAAGATACAAGTCGGGGTCTAGCGGGACCCTGGGCCTACGAGCAGTACTTC
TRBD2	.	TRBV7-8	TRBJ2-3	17	CASSRSLAGERADTQYF	TGTGCCAGCAGCCGGTCCTTAGCGGGAGAGAGAGCAGATACGCAGTATTTT
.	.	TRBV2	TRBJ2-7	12	CASRRGSYEQYF	TGTGCCAGCAGACGTGGGTCCTACGAGCAGTACTTC
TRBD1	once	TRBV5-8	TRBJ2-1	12	CASSLDRVWQFF	TGTGCCAGCAGCCTGGACAGGGTCTGGCAGTTCTTC
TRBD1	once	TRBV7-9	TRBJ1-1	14	CASSPRQGAGEAFF	TGTGCCAGCAGCCCCCGACAGGGGGCGGGAGAAGCTTTCTTT
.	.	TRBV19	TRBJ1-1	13	CASSIGGNTEAFF	TGTGCCAGTAGTATTGGGGGGAACACTGAAGCTTTCTTT
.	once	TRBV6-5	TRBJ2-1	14	CAISRRALYNEQFF	TGTGCCATTTCAAGGAGGGCCCTCTACAATGAGCAGTTCTTC
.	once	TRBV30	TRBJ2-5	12	CAWSYGEETQYF	TGTGCCTGGAGTTACGGTGAAGAGACCCAGTACTTC
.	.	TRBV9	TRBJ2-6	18	CASSPTQGRVSGANVLTF	TGTGCCAGCAGCCCGACTCAGGGGAGGGTCTCTGGGGCCAACGTCCTGACTTTC
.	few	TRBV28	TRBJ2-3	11	CASSLTDTQYF	TGTGCCAGCAGCCTCACAGATACGCAGTATTTT
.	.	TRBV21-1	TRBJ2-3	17	CASSSSGTSGMADTQYF	TGTGCCAGCAGCTCCTCCGGGACTAGCGGGATGGCAGATACGCAGTATTTT
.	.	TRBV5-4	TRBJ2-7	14	CASRPEGVPYEQYF	TGTGCCAGCAGGCCGGAAGGGGTTCCCTACGAGCAGTACTTC
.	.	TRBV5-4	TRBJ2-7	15	CASRPQFRGDNEQYF	TGTGCCAGCAGACCCCAGTTCAGGGGGGACAACGAGCAGTACTTC
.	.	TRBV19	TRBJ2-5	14	CASSISEPQETQYF	TGTGCCAGTAGTATTTCAGAACCTCAAGAGACCCAGTACTTC
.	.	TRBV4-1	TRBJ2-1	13	CASSQASDNEQFF	TGCGCCAGCAGCCAGGCAAGCGACAATGAGCAGTTCTTC